This T cell receptor (beta chain) was captured by sequencing in a study of Graves' ophthalmopathy and Graves' hyperthyroidism. The CDR3 sequence is 12 residues long. V was shortened by 4 bases and J by 5 bases, with 8 bases between the two germline ends. Germline lookup yields CDR1 MNHNS and CDR2 SASEGT. Amplification of TCR beta CDR3 regions used RNA transcripts. Amplification began with first-round RT-PCR using HTBI primers, then second-round multiplex PCR was performed. TCRdb re-derived calls from the multiplex PCR reads in MiXCR, one entry per CDR3 protein. The sample holds hundreds of thousands of distinct CDR3 sequences, under 25% seen once. This clonotype was detected ten times or more. The antigen remains unidentified. Findings and limits, study-wide: Ophthalmopathy cases were distinguished from stable hyperthyroidism by a 13-signature model, reaching around 88% sensitivity and around 77% specificity.

The origin of this receptor is a woman aged 18-29 years with stable Graves' hyperthyroidism. This chain joins TRBV6-1 and TRBJ1-1; D is unclear. What was sequenced was peripheral blood. CDR3 region: CASSASGTEAFF. CDR3 in DNA: TGTGCCAGCAGTGCCTCGGGGACTGAAGCTTTCTTT.